The sequence of this T cell receptor (beta chain) was determined in a study of post-analysis software for immune sequencing data. Study-level points and caveats: For normalized Chao1 diversity, multiple sclerosis patients scored significantly lower than controls did. A few TRBV segments (TRBV5-6, TRBV5-1 and TRBV20-1 among them) occurred more frequently in patients than in controls. With F measure, samples from one preparation batch clustered together strongly.

Looked up from germline, CDR1 is MGHRA and CDR2 is YSYEKL. The CDR3 has 14 residues. Concerning this clonotype: Its antigen remains unknown. At one boundary the junction diverges from the germline segment, which might be a read error.

Prepared TCR beta cDNA libraries contained unique molecular identifiers. Each sample of about 0.95 to 11 million input T cells yielded about 500,000 cDNA molecules, so each molecule approximated one T cell. TCRdb re-derived calls from the PCR reads in MiXCR, one entry per CDR3 protein. Here the sample spans 750,000 to 950,000 distinct CDR3 sequences, about 45% being singletons. The chain combines TRBV4-1 with TRBJ2-3; possible D gene TRBD2, 7 bases. The sequenced material came from blood. This sequence originates from a girl between 5 and 17 years old with multiple sclerosis. The CDR3 nucleotides are TGCGCCGGCAGCGTAGGGGGAGGGACAGATACGCAGTATTTT. It encodes CAGSVGGGTDTQYF.